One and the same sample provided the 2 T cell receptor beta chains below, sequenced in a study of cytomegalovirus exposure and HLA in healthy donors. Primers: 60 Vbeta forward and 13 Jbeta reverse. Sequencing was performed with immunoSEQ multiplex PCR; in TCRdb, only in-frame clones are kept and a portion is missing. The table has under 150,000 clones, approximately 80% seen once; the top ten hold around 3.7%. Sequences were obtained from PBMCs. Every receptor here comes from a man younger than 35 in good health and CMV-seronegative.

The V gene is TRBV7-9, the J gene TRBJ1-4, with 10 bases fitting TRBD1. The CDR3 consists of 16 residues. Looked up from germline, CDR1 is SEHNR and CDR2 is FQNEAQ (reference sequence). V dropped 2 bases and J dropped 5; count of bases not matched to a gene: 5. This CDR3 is CASSLWPDRGNEKLFF. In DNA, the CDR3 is TGTGCCAGCAGCTTATGGCCGGACAGGGGGAATGAAAAACTGTTTTTT.

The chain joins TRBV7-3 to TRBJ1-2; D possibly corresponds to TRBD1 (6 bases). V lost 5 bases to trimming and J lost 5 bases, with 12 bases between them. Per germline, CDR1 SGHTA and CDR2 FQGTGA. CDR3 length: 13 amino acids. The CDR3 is CASSKGGIYGYTF. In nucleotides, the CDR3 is TGTGCCAGCAGCAAGGGGGGGATATATGGCTACACCTTC.